This TCR beta chain originates from a study of vaccination and CD4 T cells after COVID-19. Study-level information: Timing of post-vaccine sample collection was a median approximately 79 days after dose two, with a range of 14 to 241.

This clonotype was counted between two and nine times. The target antigen is unknown. CDR1 is DFQATT, CDR2 SNEGSKA, per germline (reference sequence). V was pared by 8 bases and J by 4 bases, with 10 bases of the junction left unmatched. This CDR3 comprises 13 residues. Findings of the study overall: Analysis of convalescent patients found that 304 of 307 vaccine-specific clones were spike mono-reactive.

TCRdb recomputed calls from the PCR reads with MiXCR, one row per CDR3 protein. Of 25,000 or so distinct CDR3 sequences listed, over 40% were seen once; the top ten hold about 0.95%. This clonotype was obtained from a human donor who had recovered from COVID-19. V and J are TRBV20-1 and TRBJ1-1; 7 nucleotides agree with TRBD1. Sequences were derived from CD4+ T cells from blood, sampled before SARS-CoV-2 vaccination. CDR3 loop: CSPNQGGGTEAFF. CDR3 nucleotide sequence: TGCAGTCCGAATCAGGGGGGAGGCACTGAAGCTTTCTTT.